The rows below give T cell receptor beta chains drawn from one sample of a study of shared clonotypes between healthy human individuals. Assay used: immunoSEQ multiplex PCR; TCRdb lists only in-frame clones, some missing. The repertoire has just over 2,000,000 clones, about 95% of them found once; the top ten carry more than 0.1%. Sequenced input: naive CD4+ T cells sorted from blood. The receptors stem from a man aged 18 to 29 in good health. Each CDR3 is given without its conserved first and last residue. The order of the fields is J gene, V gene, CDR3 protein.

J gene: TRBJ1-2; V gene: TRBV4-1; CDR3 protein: ASSERGTGNYGYT
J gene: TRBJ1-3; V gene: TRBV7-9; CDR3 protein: ASSSNTGNTIY
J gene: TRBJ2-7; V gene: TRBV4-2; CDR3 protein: ASSVQGMSYEQY
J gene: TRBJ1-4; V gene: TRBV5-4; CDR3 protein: ASSNRGENEKLF
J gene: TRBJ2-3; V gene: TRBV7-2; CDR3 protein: ASSLGLAGVRDTQY
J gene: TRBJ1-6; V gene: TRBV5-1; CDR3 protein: ASSLGQSSFSPLH
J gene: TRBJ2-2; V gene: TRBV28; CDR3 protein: ASTITGTKAGELF
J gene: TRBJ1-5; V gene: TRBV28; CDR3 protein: ASSGGEGQGNQPQH
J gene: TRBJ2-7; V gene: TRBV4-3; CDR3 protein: ASSQVILGIRYEQY
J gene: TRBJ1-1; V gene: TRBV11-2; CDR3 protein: ASSGQLNTEAF
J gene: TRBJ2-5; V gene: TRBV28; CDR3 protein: ASSLIAGGPGTQY
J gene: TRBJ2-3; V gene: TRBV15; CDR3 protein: ATSRDGGTTDTQY
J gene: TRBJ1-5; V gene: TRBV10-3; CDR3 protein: AISDLGRQGSNQPQH
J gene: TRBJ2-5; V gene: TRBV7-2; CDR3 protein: ASSFHRDSYQTQY
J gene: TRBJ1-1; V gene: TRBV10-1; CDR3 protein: ASSDRRGPLNTEAF
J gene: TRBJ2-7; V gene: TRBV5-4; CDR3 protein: ASSFKLAGLLSSYEQY
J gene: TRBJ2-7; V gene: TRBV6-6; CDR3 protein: ASSYSGGLYEQY
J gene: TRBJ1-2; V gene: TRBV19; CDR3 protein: ASTKSDYGYT
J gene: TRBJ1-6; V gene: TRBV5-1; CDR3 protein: ASSLTGSDNSPLH
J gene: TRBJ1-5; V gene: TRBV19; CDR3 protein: ASSPHHGYDSNQPQH
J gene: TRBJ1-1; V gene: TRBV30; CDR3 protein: AWSVRRHLNTEAF
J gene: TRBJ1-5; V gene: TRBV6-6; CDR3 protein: ASSTAGTGGNQPQH
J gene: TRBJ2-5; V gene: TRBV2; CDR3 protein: ASSDLEPAGGGTQY
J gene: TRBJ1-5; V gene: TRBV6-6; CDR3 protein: ASRLTEPQH
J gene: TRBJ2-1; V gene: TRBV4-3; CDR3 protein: ASSITGTLSSYNEQF
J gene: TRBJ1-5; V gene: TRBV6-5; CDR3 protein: ATGASAHQPQH
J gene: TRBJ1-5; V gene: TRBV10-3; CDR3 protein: AISDASNQPQH
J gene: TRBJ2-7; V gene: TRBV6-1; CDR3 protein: ASSKLRGLSYEQY
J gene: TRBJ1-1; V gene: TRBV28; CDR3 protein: ASSLAPQGGTEAF
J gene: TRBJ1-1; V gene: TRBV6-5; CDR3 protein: ASGYRGQSEAF
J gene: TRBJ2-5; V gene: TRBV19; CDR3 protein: ASSMAAGDVRETQY
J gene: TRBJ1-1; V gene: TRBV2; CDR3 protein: ASSVADRGRVNTEAF
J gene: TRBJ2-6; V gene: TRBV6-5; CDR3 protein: ASSSEGRPGANVLT
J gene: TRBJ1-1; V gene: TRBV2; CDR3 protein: ASSVWSEAF
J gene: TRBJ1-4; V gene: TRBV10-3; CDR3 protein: AISEDRAVEKLF
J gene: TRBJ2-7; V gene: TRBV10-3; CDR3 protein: AISYSSYEQY
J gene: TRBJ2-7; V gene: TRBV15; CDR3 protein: ATSRWDRGSEEQY
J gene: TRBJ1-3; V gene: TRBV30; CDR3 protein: ALEGGWTGTGNTIY
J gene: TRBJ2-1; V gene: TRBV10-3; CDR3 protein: AIGVAGLAGGPSYNEQF
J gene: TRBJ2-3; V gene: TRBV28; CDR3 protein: ASSPRVGGGSTDTQY
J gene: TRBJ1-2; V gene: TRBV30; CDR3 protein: AWSVQPNYGYT
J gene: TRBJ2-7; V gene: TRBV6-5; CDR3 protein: ASRDRGASYEQY
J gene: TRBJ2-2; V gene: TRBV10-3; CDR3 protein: AISESRSGSRTGELF
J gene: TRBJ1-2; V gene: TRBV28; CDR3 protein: ASRRQAIGYT
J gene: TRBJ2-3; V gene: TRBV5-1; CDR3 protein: ASSRLRGDTDTQY